The clone carrying this TCR beta chain was counted at least ten times. The antigen is undetermined. V was pared by 3 bases and J by 4 bases, with 8 bases of the junction left unmatched. This CDR3 has 15 amino acids. Looked up from germline, CDR1 is LNHDA and CDR2 is SQIVND (reference sequence). The sample belongs to a study of T cells in Graves' hyperthyroidism and ophthalmopathy. RNA transcripts yielded amplified TCR beta CDR3 regions. Primed by the HTBI set, a first-round RT-PCR was run on the TCR CDR3. TCRdb re-called the multiplex PCR reads through MiXCR, storing one row per CDR3 protein. The sample records tens of thousands of distinct CDR3 sequences, less than 45% being singletons. The study, taken as a whole, reports: Blood also held most thyroid clonotypes expanded beyond 0.001.

The chain employs TRBV19 and TRBJ2-5, with TRBD2 matching 7 bases. The sample comprised blood. The receptor comes from a woman aged 25 to 39 with Graves' hyperthyroidism. CDR3 residues: CASSIRRESRETQYF. The CDR3 bases are TGTGCCAGTAGTATTCGGCGGGAGAGCCGAGAGACCCAGTACTTC.